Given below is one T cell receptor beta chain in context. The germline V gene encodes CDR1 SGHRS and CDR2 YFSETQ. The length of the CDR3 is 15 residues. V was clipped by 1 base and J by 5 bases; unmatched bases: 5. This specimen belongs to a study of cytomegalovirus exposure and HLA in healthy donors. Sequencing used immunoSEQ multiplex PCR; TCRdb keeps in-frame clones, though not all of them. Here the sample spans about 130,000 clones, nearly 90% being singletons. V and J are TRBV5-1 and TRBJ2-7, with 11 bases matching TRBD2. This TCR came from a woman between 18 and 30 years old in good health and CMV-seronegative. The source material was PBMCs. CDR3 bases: TGCGCCAGCAGCTTGTCAACTAGCGGGAGCGACGAGCAGTACTTC. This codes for CASSLSTSGSDEQYF. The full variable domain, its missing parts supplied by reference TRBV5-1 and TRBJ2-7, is KAGVTQTPRYLIKTRGQQVTLSCSPISGHRSVSWYQQTPGQGLQFLFEYFSETQRNKGNFPGRFSGRQFSNSRSEMNVSTLELGDSALYLCASSLSTSGSDEQYFGPGTRLTVT.